This T cell receptor (beta chain) was identified during a study of type 1 regulatory T cells. TCRdb ran MiXCR on the reads and lists one entry per CDR3 protein. The data hold some 89,000 distinct CDR3 sequences, with 25% to 40% observed a single time. Germline CDR1 and CDR2: DFQATT and SNEGSKA (reference sequence). The trim removed 5 bases at V and 6 bases at J, leaving 10 bases unmatched. CDR3 length: 13 amino acids. The receptor's source is a human donor in good health. Sample: CD4+ T cells, either the whole sample or a sorted fraction (not recorded which). V is TRBV20-1 and J is TRBJ2-7, with TRBD1 matching 7 bases. In DNA form, the CDR3 reads TGCAGTGCTCGTCGTGACAGGGCTTCCGAGCAGTACTTC. This sequence encodes CSARRDRASEQYF.